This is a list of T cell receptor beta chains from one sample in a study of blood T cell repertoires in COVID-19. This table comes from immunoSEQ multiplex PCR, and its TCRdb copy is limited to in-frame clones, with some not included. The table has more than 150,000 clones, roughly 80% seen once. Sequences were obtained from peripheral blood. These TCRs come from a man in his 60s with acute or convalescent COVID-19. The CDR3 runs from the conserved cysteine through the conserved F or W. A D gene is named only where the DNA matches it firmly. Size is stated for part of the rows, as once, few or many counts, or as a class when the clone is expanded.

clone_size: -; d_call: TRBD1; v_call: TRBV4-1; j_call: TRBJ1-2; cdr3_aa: CASSQGGQGGYGYTF; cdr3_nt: TGCGCCAGCAGCCAAGGGGGACAGGGAGGGTATGGCTACACCTTC
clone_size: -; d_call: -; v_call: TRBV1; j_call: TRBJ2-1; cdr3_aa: CTSSQDETSEEGTRNEQFF; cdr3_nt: TGCACCAGCAGCCAAGATGAGACTAGCGAAGAAGGAACTCGCAATGAGCAGTTCTTC
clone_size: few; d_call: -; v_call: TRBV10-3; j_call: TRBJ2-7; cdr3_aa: CAISRGEYEQYF; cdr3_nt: TGTGCCATCAGCAGGGGCGAGTACGAGCAGTACTTC
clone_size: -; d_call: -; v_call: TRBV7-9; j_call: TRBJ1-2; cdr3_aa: CASSLDLFVVSSYTF; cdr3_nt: TGTGCCAGCAGCTTAGATCTCTTTGTTGTGAGTAGCTACACCTTC
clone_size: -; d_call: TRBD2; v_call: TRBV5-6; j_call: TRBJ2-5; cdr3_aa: CASSPGRTSSETQYF; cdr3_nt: TGTGCCAGCAGCCCTGGAAGGACTAGCTCAGAGACCCAGTACTTC
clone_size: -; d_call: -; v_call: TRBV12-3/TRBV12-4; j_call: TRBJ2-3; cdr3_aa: CASSRPPGDTQYF; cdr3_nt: TGTGCCAGCAGTCGACCCCCCGGGGATACGCAGTATTTT
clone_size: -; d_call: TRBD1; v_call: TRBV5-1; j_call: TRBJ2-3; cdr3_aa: CASSLTGGGTDTQYF; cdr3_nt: TGCGCCAGCAGCCTTACAGGGGGAGGCACAGATACGCAGTATTTT
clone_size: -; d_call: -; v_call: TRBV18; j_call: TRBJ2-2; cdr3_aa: CASSPGQSNTGELFF; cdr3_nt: TGTGCCAGCTCACCGGGACAATCGAACACCGGGGAGCTGTTTTTT
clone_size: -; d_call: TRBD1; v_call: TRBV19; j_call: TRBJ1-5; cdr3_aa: CASSIVGQGVGQPQHF; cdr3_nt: TGTGCCAGTAGTATAGTCGGACAGGGAGTGGGGCAGCCCCAGCATTTT
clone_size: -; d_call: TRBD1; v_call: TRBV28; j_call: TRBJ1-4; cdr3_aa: CASSSVPGTGDEKLFF; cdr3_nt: TGTGCCAGCAGTTCGGTACCAGGGACAGGGGACGAAAAACTGTTTTTT
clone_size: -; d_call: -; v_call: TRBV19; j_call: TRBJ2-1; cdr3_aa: CASSTLGGVVGGEQFF; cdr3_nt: TGTGCCAGTAGTACCCTCGGGGGAGTAGTCGGTGGTGAGCAGTTCTTC
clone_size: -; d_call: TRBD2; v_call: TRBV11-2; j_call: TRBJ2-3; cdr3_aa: CASSLGLAGSTDTQYF; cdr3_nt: TGTGCCAGCAGCTTAGGGCTAGCGGGGTCCACAGATACGCAGTATTTT
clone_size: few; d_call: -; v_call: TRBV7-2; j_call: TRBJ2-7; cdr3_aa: CASSPSSGAYEQYF; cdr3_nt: TGTGCCAGCAGCCCCAGTAGCGGAGCCTACGAGCAGTACTTC
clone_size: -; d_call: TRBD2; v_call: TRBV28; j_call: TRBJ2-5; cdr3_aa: CASSSARGGTLGETQYF; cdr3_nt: TGTGCCAGCAGTTCGGCCCGGGGAGGGACGTTGGGCGAGACCCAGTACTTC
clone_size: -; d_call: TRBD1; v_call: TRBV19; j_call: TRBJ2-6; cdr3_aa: CASSITAAGGSGANVLTF; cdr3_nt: TGTGCCAGTAGTATAACGGCGGCAGGGGGATCTGGGGCCAACGTCCTGACTTTC
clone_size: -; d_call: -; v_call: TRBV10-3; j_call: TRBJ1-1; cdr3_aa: CAISPSGGVTEAFF; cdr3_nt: TGTGCCATCAGCCCCTCGGGGGGGGTAACTGAAGCTTTCTTT
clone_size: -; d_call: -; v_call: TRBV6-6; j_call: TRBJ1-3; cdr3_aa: CASSYSSQGIAIYF; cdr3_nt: TGTGCCAGCAGTTACTCGTCACAGGGAATTGCCATATATTTT
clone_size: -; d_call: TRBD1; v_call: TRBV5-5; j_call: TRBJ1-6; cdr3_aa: CASRGTVVINSPLHF; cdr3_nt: TGTGCCAGCAGGGGGACAGTGGTAATCAATTCACCCCTCCACTTT
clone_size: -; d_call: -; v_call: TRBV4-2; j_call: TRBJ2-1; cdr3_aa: CASRPTLSSYNEQFF; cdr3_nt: TGTGCCAGCAGACCGACACTGAGCTCCTACAATGAGCAGTTCTTC
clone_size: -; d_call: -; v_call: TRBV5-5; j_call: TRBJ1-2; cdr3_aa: CASSLDSTNYGYTF; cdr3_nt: TGTGCCAGCAGCTTGGACAGTACTAACTATGGCTACACCTTC
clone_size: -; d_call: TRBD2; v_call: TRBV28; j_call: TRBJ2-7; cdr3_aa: CASRGGTTPYEQYF; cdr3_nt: TGTGCCAGCAGGGGAGGGACGACCCCCTACGAGCAGTACTTC
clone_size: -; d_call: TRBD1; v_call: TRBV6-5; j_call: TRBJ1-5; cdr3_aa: CASRQGANQPQHF; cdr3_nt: TGTGCCAGCCGGCAGGGGGCCAATCAGCCCCAGCATTTT
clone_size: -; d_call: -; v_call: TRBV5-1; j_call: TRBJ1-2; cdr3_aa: CASRAEGGAYGYTF; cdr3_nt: TGCGCCAGCAGGGCTGAAGGGGGTGCCTATGGCTACACCTTC
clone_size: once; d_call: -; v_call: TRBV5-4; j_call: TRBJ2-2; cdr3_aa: CASSRTAANTGELFF; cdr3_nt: TGTGCCAGCAGCAGGACTGCAGCGAACACCGGGGAGCTGTTTTTT
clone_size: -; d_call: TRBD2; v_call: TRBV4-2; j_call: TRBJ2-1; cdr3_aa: CASSQEGLAGTTAEQFF; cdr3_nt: TGTGCCAGCAGCCAAGAGGGACTAGCGGGCACCACTGCAGAGCAGTTCTTC
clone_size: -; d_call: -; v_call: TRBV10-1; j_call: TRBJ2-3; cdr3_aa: CATRGGDTQYF; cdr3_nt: TGCGCCACCCGGGGAGGAGATACGCAGTATTTT
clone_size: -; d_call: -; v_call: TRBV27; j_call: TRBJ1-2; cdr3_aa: CASSLKLSGYGYTF; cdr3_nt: TGTGCCAGCAGTTTAAAGCTGTCAGGCTATGGCTACACCTTC
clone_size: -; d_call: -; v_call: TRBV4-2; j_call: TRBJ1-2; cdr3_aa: CASSQGLNYGYTF; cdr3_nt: TGTGCCAGCAGCCAAGGTCTTAACTATGGCTACACCTTC
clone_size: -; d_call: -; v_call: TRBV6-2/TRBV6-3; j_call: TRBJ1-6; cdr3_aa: CASSFTNSPLHF; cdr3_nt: TGTGCCAGCAGTTTTACAAATTCACCCCTCCACTTT
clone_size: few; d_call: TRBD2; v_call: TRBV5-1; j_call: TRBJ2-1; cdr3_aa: CASSLVLAGSREQFF; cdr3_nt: TGCGCCAGCAGCTTGGTGCTAGCGGGCAGTCGGGAGCAGTTCTTC
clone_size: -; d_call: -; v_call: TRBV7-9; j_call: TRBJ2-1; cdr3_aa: CASSTTNGSITEQFF; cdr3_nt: TGTGCCAGCAGCACAACTAACGGGAGTATCACTGAGCAGTTCTTC
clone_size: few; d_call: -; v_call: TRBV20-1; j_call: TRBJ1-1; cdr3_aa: CSASTRDTYTEAFF; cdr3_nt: TGCAGTGCTAGTACCCGGGACACTTACACTGAAGCTTTCTTT
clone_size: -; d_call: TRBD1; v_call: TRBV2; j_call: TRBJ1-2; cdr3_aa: CASSLDRGKVVGYTF; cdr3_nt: TGTGCCAGCAGCTTGGACAGGGGGAAGGTCGTTGGCTACACCTTC
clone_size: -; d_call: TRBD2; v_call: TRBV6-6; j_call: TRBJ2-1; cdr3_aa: CASTQSGGLGNNEQFF; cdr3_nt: TGTGCCAGCACCCAGAGCGGGGGCCTGGGGAACAATGAGCAGTTCTTC
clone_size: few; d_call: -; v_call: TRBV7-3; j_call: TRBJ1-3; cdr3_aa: CASSLSGTLASGNTIYF; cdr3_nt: TGTGCCAGCAGCTTAAGCGGGACCCTGGCCTCTGGAAACACCATATATTTT
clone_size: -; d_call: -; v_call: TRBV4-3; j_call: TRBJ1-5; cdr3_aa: CASSQDLVPNQPQHF; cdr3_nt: TGCGCCAGCAGCCAAGATCTCGTCCCCAATCAGCCCCAGCATTTT
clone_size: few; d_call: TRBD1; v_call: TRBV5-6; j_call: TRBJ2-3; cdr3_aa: CASSLTGEDTQYF; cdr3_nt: TGTGCCAGCAGCTTGACAGGGGAAGATACGCAGTATTTT
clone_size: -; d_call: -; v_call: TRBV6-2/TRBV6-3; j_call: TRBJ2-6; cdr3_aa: CASSREGSGANVLTF; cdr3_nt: TGTGCCAGCAGTCGAGAGGGTAGCGGGGCCAACGTCCTGACTTTC
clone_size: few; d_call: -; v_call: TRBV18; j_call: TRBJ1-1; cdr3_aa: CASSPRTELGSNTEAFF; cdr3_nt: TGTGCCAGCTCACCTAGGACAGAGCTCGGATCTAACACTGAAGCTTTCTTT
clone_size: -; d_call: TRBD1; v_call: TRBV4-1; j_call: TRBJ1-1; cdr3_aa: CASRSQGLSEAFF; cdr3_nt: TGCGCCAGCAGGTCACAGGGGTTATCTGAAGCTTTCTTT
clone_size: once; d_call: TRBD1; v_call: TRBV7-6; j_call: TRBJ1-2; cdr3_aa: CASSPGLRTGDGYTF; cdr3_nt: TGTGCCAGCAGCCCGGGCCTTAGGACAGGGGACGGCTACACCTTC
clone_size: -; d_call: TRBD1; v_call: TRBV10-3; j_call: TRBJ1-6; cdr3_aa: CAIRRTGTNSPLHF; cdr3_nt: TGTGCCATCAGGAGGACAGGGACTAATTCACCCCTCCACTTT
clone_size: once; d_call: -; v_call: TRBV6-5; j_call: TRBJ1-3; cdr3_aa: CASGADTIYF; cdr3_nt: TGTGCCAGCGGGGCGGACACCATATATTTT
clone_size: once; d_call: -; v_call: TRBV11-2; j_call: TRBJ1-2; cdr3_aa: CASSLEPGHGYTF; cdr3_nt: TGTGCCAGCAGCTTAGAGCCAGGGCATGGCTACACCTTC
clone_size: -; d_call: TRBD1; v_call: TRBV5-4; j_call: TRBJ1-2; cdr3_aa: CASSSTGNYGYTF; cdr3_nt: TGTGCCAGCAGTTCGACAGGGAACTATGGCTACACCTTC